This T cell receptor (beta chain) was identified during a study of shared clonotypes between healthy human individuals. Per the germline V gene, CDR1 is SQVTM and CDR2 is ANQGSEA. The CDR3 sequence is 13 residues long. V trimming: 0 bases; J trimming: 8 bases; junction bases outside the gene matches: 5. Clones were read by immunoSEQ multiplex PCR, and TCRdb kept only the in-frame ones, dropping some. Of about 710,000 clones listed, approximately 73% were seen once; the top ten hold 1.5% to 2%. This clone was counted many times. The chain combines TRBV29-1 with TRBJ1-2; 8 bases agree with TRBD1. This TCR was recovered from a woman in her twenties or thirties in good health. Sequenced: memory CD4+ T cells sorted from blood. Subset: CD45RA-negative fraction. Here the CDR3 DNA reads TGCAGCGTTGAAGATGTAGGACAGGGAGGCTACACCTTC. Encoded protein: CSVEDVGQGGYTF.